The clone carrying this TCR beta chain was seen more than once but under ten times. Antigen unknown. The entry originates in a study of naive and memory T cell subsets. Findings of the study overall: Possibly reflecting memory cells re-expressing CD45RA, a few larger clonotypes occurred in naive repertoires, especially CD8. From naive to CM, EM and EMRA, diversity decreased and Gini increased. Between naive and memory subsets, TCR abundance power law exponents differed. Clonotypes here are unpaired alpha or beta chain sequences.

Both TRBC1 and TRBC2 were covered by a beta constant-region primer of two equimolar oligonucleotides. Four rounds of PCR amplified the ligated cDNA using nested alpha and beta constant-region primers plus SP2. Each CDR3 protein gets one entry after TCRdb re-called the UMI-ligation and nested PCR reads with MiXCR. The table lists more than 95,000 distinct CDR3 sequences, about 14% of them singletons, with about 3% in the top ten. Overnight CMV lysate stimulation of fresh PBMCs defined donor CMV status by CD4+ IFNgamma. V dropped 6 bases and J dropped 2 bases, with 15 bases sitting between them. This CDR3 is 14 amino acids long. Germline values: CDR1 DFQATT, CDR2 SNEGSKA (reference sequence).

This clonotype was obtained from a human donor in good health. V is TRBV20-1 and J is TRBJ2-3; D not resolved. The sequenced sample was naive CD8+ T cells from blood. The CDR3 DNA sequence: TGCAGTGCAGAGGACCAGGAGAACACAGATACGCAGTATTTT. It specifies CSAEDQENTDTQYF.